This T cell receptor (beta chain) was observed in a study of human T cells and chemical hapten exposure. Study-wide context: Throughout a study of approximately 25 weeks, patients underwent weekly scalp administration of diphenylcyclopropenone doses.

Time point described: patch test 2, 6 weeks after DPC sensitization. Stated treatment: therapeutic diphenylcyclopropenone sensitization with weekly scalp DPC. Each patch-test visit's blood sample preceded patch application. This clonotype was counted a few times. The antigen remains unidentified. Study processing details: A typical sample had 75,000 to 100,000 TCRs, with roughly 20,000 to 700,000 overall. One entry per CDR3 protein, called by TCRdb with MiXCR from the RACE reads. TCRdb's processing, not the authors', yielded these V and J calls. The sample shows about 73,000 distinct CDR3 sequences, 8.5% to 9% of them seen only once. V lost 0 bases, J lost 4 bases, and 8 bases stayed unmatched. Germline V lookup: CDR1 LGHNA, CDR2 YNFKEQ. The CDR3 runs to 17 residues. Findings and limits, study-wide: It was expanded TCRs that formed significantly more large CDR3 similarity clusters than controls did.

The sample in question was whole blood, obtained in connection with sensitization to the hapten diphenylcyclopropenone (DPC). This sequence joins TRBV4-2 and TRBJ2-5; 10 bases are a match to TRBD2. The sequence was collected from a woman aged 45-65 years with alopecia areata. Some clones in this sample may be carry-over from other donors' samples. DNA for the CDR3: TGTGCCAGCAGCCAAGATTTACTAGCGGGGAGTGGAGAGACCCAGTACTTC. It codes for CASSQDLLAGSGETQYF.